This TCR beta chain comes out of a study of blood T cell repertoires in COVID-19. The V end was cut by 10 bases, the J end by 3 bases, with 16 bases between. CDR3 length: 13 residues. Per the authors' pipeline: Amplifying reference gene primers gave estimates of nucleated cell counts. Sequencing used immunoSEQ multiplex PCR; TCRdb keeps in-frame clones, though not all of them. The V and J calls and clone size were taken over from that table, and D and trimming were inferred from the DNA. Among 250,000 to 350,000 clones listed, 85% to 90% were seen once. This clonotype originated in a woman aged 25 to 39 with COVID-19, enrolled during active disease. The sequencing sample was made of peripheral blood. The chain has TRBV12-3 or TRBV12-4 and TRBJ2-7, with D possibly being TRBD1 (6 bases). The CDR3 coding sequence is TGTGCCACCACCGGACAGATGGGCTACGAGCAGTACTTC. This sequence encodes CATTGQMGYEQYF.